Listed below are T cell receptor beta chains from one sample, sequenced in a study of beta chain features in type 1 diabetes. Sequencing was performed with immunoSEQ multiplex PCR; in TCRdb, only in-frame clones are kept and a portion is missing. Among approximately 730,000 clones listed, 10% to 15% were seen once. The material sequenced was naive CD4+ T cells from blood. These receptors originate from a young man with type 1 diabetes. Each CDR3 is given with its conserved first and last residue. Each record gives: V gene, D gene, J gene, clone size, CDR3 protein, CDR3 DNA. The D gene is left open where the match is weak. Clone sizes are given selectively: once, few, many, or a class where the clone is expanded.

v_call: TRBV30; d_call: NA; j_call: TRBJ1-2; clone_size: few; cdr3_aa: CAWSGLSYGYTF; cdr3_nt: TGTGCCTGGAGTGGACTCTCTTATGGCTACACCTTC
v_call: TRBV7-8; d_call: NA; j_call: TRBJ1-4; clone_size: few; cdr3_aa: CASTPSRGPNEKLFF; cdr3_nt: TGTGCCAGCACCCCGAGCCGGGGCCCTAATGAAAAACTGTTTTTT
v_call: TRBV7-9; d_call: NA; j_call: TRBJ1-1; clone_size: few; cdr3_aa: CASSLGTWNTEAFF; cdr3_nt: TGTGCCAGCAGCTTAGGCACCTGGAACACTGAAGCTTTCTTT
v_call: TRBV2; d_call: TRBD1; j_call: TRBJ2-3; clone_size: few; cdr3_aa: CASSVGQGIEDTQYF; cdr3_nt: TGTGCCAGCAGTGTGGGACAGGGGATAGAAGATACGCAGTATTTT
v_call: TRBV4-1; d_call: NA; j_call: TRBJ1-1; clone_size: NA; cdr3_aa: CASSQDRGYTEAFF; cdr3_nt: TGCGCCAGCAGCCAAGACAGGGGATACACTGAAGCTTTCTTT
v_call: TRBV6-5; d_call: TRBD1; j_call: TRBJ2-7; clone_size: NA; cdr3_aa: CATAFDRGSYEQYF; cdr3_nt: TGTGCCACCGCCTTTGACAGGGGCTCCTACGAGCAGTACTTC
v_call: TRBV18; d_call: NA; j_call: TRBJ2-3; clone_size: few; cdr3_aa: CASSPNSLHTDTQYF; cdr3_nt: TGTGCCAGCTCACCCAACAGCTTACACACAGATACGCAGTATTTT
v_call: TRBV2; d_call: TRBD1; j_call: TRBJ1-4; clone_size: few; cdr3_aa: CASSDSGQGDEKLFF; cdr3_nt: TGTGCCAGCAGTGATTCGGGACAGGGGGATGAAAAACTGTTTTTT
v_call: TRBV5-1; d_call: TRBD1; j_call: TRBJ2-1; clone_size: NA; cdr3_aa: CASSADRGVYNEQFF; cdr3_nt: TGCGCCAGCAGCGCGGACAGGGGGGTTTACAATGAGCAGTTCTTC
v_call: TRBV7-2; d_call: NA; j_call: TRBJ1-3; clone_size: few; cdr3_aa: CASKLGGGNTIYF; cdr3_nt: TGTGCCAGCAAGTTGGGCGGGGGAAACACCATATATTTT
v_call: TRBV25-1; d_call: TRBD1; j_call: TRBJ1-4; clone_size: NA; cdr3_aa: CASSSPRGLANEKLFF; cdr3_nt: TGTGCCAGCAGCTCTCCGAGGGGGCTGGCTAATGAAAAACTGTTTTTT
v_call: TRBV30; d_call: NA; j_call: TRBJ2-1; clone_size: few; cdr3_aa: CAWTFYNEQFF; cdr3_nt: TGTGCCTGGACGTTTTACAATGAGCAGTTCTTC
v_call: TRBV30; d_call: NA; j_call: TRBJ1-6; clone_size: few; cdr3_aa: CAWTTRGFVNSPLHF; cdr3_nt: TGTGCCTGGACAACGAGGGGGTTCGTCAATTCACCCCTCCACTTT
v_call: TRBV30; d_call: NA; j_call: TRBJ1-3; clone_size: NA; cdr3_aa: CAWRGEWGHTIYF; cdr3_nt: TGTGCCTGGAGGGGTGAATGGGGGCACACCATATATTTT
v_call: TRBV7-8; d_call: NA; j_call: TRBJ1-2; clone_size: NA; cdr3_aa: CASSLGSDYGYTF; cdr3_nt: TGTGCCAGCAGCCTCGGAAGTGACTATGGCTACACCTTC
v_call: TRBV28; d_call: NA; j_call: TRBJ2-2; clone_size: few; cdr3_aa: CASSNGADNTGELFF; cdr3_nt: TGTGCCAGCAGCAACGGGGCGGATAACACCGGGGAGCTGTTTTTT
v_call: TRBV25-1; d_call: TRBD2; j_call: TRBJ2-5; clone_size: few; cdr3_aa: CASSERLAGKETQYF; cdr3_nt: TGTGCCAGCAGTGAGAGGCTAGCGGGGAAAGAGACCCAGTACTTC
v_call: TRBV4-1; d_call: NA; j_call: TRBJ1-4; clone_size: NA; cdr3_aa: CASSQVGKTNEKLFF; cdr3_nt: TGCGCCAGCAGCCAAGTAGGAAAAACTAATGAAAAACTGTTTTTT
v_call: TRBV18; d_call: NA; j_call: TRBJ1-1; clone_size: NA; cdr3_aa: CASSPPSGMNTEAFF; cdr3_nt: TGTGCCAGCTCACCACCATCAGGCATGAACACTGAAGCTTTCTTT
v_call: TRBV6-5; d_call: TRBD1; j_call: TRBJ1-1; clone_size: NA; cdr3_aa: CASSYRTGNTEAFF; cdr3_nt: TGTGCCAGCAGTTATCGGACAGGGAACACTGAAGCTTTCTTT
v_call: TRBV10-3; d_call: NA; j_call: TRBJ1-2; clone_size: few; cdr3_aa: CAISGPASGYTF; cdr3_nt: TGTGCCATCAGTGGTCCCGCTAGTGGCTACACCTTC
v_call: TRBV7-3; d_call: NA; j_call: TRBJ2-2; clone_size: few; cdr3_aa: CASSLMAGSTGELFF; cdr3_nt: TGTGCCAGCAGCTTAATGGCAGGGAGTACCGGGGAGCTGTTTTTT
v_call: TRBV9; d_call: NA; j_call: TRBJ2-7; clone_size: few; cdr3_aa: CASSVDVDYEQYF; cdr3_nt: TGTGCCAGCAGCGTCGACGTCGACTACGAGCAGTACTTC
v_call: TRBV29-1; d_call: NA; j_call: TRBJ2-2; clone_size: few; cdr3_aa: CSADGDKNTGELFF; cdr3_nt: TGCAGCGCTGATGGGGACAAAAACACCGGGGAGCTGTTTTTT
v_call: TRBV18; d_call: NA; j_call: TRBJ2-2; clone_size: NA; cdr3_aa: CASSPRMLLTGELFF; cdr3_nt: TGTGCCAGCTCACCAAGAATGCTGCTCACCGGGGAGCTGTTTTTT
v_call: TRBV25-1; d_call: NA; j_call: TRBJ1-2; clone_size: few; cdr3_aa: CASSEIGADYGYTF; cdr3_nt: TGTGCCAGCAGTGAAATCGGGGCAGACTATGGCTACACCTTC
v_call: TRBV7-2; d_call: NA; j_call: TRBJ1-3; clone_size: few; cdr3_aa: CASSRYSSSGNTIYF; cdr3_nt: TGTGCCAGCAGCCGTTATTCGAGCTCTGGAAACACCATATATTTT
v_call: TRBV4-1; d_call: TRBD1; j_call: TRBJ1-5; clone_size: NA; cdr3_aa: CASSPGTGRGNQPQHF; cdr3_nt: TGCGCCAGCAGCCCAGGGACAGGGAGGGGCAATCAGCCCCAGCATTTT
v_call: TRBV20-1; d_call: NA; j_call: TRBJ1-2; clone_size: few; cdr3_aa: CRANNYGYTF; cdr3_nt: TGCAGGGCTAATAACTATGGCTACACCTTC
v_call: TRBV10-1; d_call: TRBD1; j_call: TRBJ2-1; clone_size: few; cdr3_aa: CASSESGGAYNEQFF; cdr3_nt: TGCGCCAGCAGTGAGTCAGGGGGCGCTTACAATGAGCAGTTCTTC
v_call: TRBV5-1; d_call: NA; j_call: TRBJ2-3; clone_size: few; cdr3_aa: CASSLAVDYTDTQYF; cdr3_nt: TGCGCCAGCAGCTTGGCAGTGGACTACACAGATACGCAGTATTTT
v_call: TRBV30; d_call: NA; j_call: TRBJ1-1; clone_size: NA; cdr3_aa: CAWTGQGDTEAFF; cdr3_nt: TGTGCCTGGACAGGCCAAGGGGACACTGAAGCTTTCTTT
v_call: TRBV5-1; d_call: TRBD2; j_call: TRBJ2-1; clone_size: few; cdr3_aa: CASSTGEGNEQFF; cdr3_nt: TGCGCCAGCAGTACGGGGGAGGGCAATGAGCAGTTCTTC
v_call: TRBV5-1; d_call: TRBD1; j_call: TRBJ1-6; clone_size: few; cdr3_aa: CASSPQDRGSPLHF; cdr3_nt: TGCGCCAGCAGCCCCCAGGACAGGGGTTCACCCCTCCACTTT
v_call: TRBV30; d_call: NA; j_call: TRBJ2-7; clone_size: few; cdr3_aa: CAWSRSPRGEQYF; cdr3_nt: TGTGCCTGGAGCAGAAGCCCCAGGGGCGAGCAGTACTTC
v_call: TRBV6-6; d_call: NA; j_call: TRBJ1-1; clone_size: NA; cdr3_aa: CASSYGMNTEAFF; cdr3_nt: TGTGCCAGCAGTTACGGAATGAACACTGAAGCTTTCTTT
v_call: TRBV2; d_call: NA; j_call: TRBJ2-7; clone_size: many; cdr3_aa: CASSEASYEQYF; cdr3_nt: TGTGCCAGCAGTGAGGCTTCCTACGAGCAGTACTTC
v_call: TRBV30; d_call: NA; j_call: TRBJ1-5; clone_size: few; cdr3_aa: CAWSWQGGDQPQHF; cdr3_nt: TGTGCCTGGAGTTGGCAGGGAGGGGATCAGCCCCAGCATTTT
v_call: TRBV9; d_call: TRBD1; j_call: TRBJ1-5; clone_size: NA; cdr3_aa: CASSTRTGSNQPQHF; cdr3_nt: TGTGCCAGCAGCACCCGGACAGGGAGCAATCAGCCCCAGCATTTT
v_call: TRBV30; d_call: NA; j_call: TRBJ2-5; clone_size: NA; cdr3_aa: CACGQQETQYF; cdr3_nt: TGTGCCTGTGGACAGCAAGAGACCCAGTACTTC
v_call: TRBV9; d_call: NA; j_call: TRBJ2-1; clone_size: few; cdr3_aa: CASSVVGDGTVYNEQFF; cdr3_nt: TGTGCCAGCAGCGTAGTTGGGGACGGGACGGTTTACAATGAGCAGTTCTTC
v_call: TRBV29-1; d_call: NA; j_call: TRBJ2-5; clone_size: few; cdr3_aa: CSVEGRLQETQYF; cdr3_nt: TGCAGCGTTGAAGGGCGCCTGCAAGAGACCCAGTACTTC
v_call: TRBV19; d_call: NA; j_call: TRBJ2-4; clone_size: NA; cdr3_aa: CPRDIQYF; cdr3_nt: TGCCCCAGGGACATTCAGTACTTC
v_call: TRBV11-1; d_call: NA; j_call: TRBJ1-5; clone_size: NA; cdr3_aa: CASSRTSNQPQHF; cdr3_nt: TGTGCCAGCAGTCGGACGTCAAATCAGCCCCAGCATTTT
v_call: TRBV18; d_call: TRBD1; j_call: TRBJ2-2; clone_size: few; cdr3_aa: CASSPRTGPTGELFF; cdr3_nt: TGTGCCAGCTCACCGCGGACAGGACCCACCGGGGAGCTGTTTTTT
v_call: TRBV28; d_call: NA; j_call: TRBJ1-1; clone_size: few; cdr3_aa: CASSQINTEAFF; cdr3_nt: TGTGCCAGCAGCCAGATAAACACTGAAGCTTTCTTT
v_call: TRBV30; d_call: NA; j_call: TRBJ1-2; clone_size: NA; cdr3_aa: CAWNRVAGYTF; cdr3_nt: TGTGCCTGGAACAGGGTAGCTGGCTACACCTTC
v_call: TRBV30; d_call: NA; j_call: TRBJ1-1; clone_size: NA; cdr3_aa: CAWSSAGSKNTEAFF; cdr3_nt: TGTGCCTGGAGTTCCGCCGGATCCAAGAACACTGAAGCTTTCTTT
v_call: TRBV4-1; d_call: NA; j_call: TRBJ2-5; clone_size: few; cdr3_aa: CASSQEYTVGPEYF; cdr3_nt: TGCGCCAGCAGCCAAGAATATACAGTCGGGCCTGAGTACTTC
v_call: TRBV19; d_call: NA; j_call: TRBJ2-1; clone_size: NA; cdr3_aa: CASRGAATHEQFF; cdr3_nt: TGTGCCAGTAGGGGGGCGGCGACGCACGAGCAGTTCTTC
v_call: TRBV18; d_call: NA; j_call: TRBJ2-5; clone_size: NA; cdr3_aa: CASSRPQGTQYF; cdr3_nt: TGTGCCAGCTCACGTCCCCAGGGGACCCAGTACTTC
v_call: TRBV5-1; d_call: NA; j_call: TRBJ2-1; clone_size: few; cdr3_aa: CASSPTGTLGHNEQFF; cdr3_nt: TGCGCCAGCAGCCCGACCGGGACACTGGGACACAATGAGCAGTTCTTC
v_call: TRBV7-3; d_call: TRBD2; j_call: TRBJ2-1; clone_size: NA; cdr3_aa: CASSIIAGGNNEQFF; cdr3_nt: TGTGCCAGCAGCATCATAGCGGGGGGCAACAATGAGCAGTTCTTC
v_call: TRBV29-1; d_call: NA; j_call: TRBJ1-2; clone_size: few; cdr3_aa: CSVARDYGYTF; cdr3_nt: TGCAGCGTTGCCAGGGACTATGGCTACACCTTC